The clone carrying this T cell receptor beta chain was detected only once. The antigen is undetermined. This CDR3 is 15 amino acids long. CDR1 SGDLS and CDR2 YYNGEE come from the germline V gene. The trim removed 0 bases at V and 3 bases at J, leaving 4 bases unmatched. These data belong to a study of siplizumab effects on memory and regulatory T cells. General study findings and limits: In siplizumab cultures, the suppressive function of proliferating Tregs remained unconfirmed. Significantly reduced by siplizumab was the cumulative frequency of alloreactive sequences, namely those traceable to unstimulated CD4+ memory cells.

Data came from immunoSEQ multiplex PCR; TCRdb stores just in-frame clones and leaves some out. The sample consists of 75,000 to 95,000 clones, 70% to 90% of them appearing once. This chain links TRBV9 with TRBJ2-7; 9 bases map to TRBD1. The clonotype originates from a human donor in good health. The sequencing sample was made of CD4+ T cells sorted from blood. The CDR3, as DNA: TGTGCCAGCAGCGTAGATCCGACAGGGGGCTACGAGCAGTACTTC. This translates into CASSVDPTGGYEQYF.